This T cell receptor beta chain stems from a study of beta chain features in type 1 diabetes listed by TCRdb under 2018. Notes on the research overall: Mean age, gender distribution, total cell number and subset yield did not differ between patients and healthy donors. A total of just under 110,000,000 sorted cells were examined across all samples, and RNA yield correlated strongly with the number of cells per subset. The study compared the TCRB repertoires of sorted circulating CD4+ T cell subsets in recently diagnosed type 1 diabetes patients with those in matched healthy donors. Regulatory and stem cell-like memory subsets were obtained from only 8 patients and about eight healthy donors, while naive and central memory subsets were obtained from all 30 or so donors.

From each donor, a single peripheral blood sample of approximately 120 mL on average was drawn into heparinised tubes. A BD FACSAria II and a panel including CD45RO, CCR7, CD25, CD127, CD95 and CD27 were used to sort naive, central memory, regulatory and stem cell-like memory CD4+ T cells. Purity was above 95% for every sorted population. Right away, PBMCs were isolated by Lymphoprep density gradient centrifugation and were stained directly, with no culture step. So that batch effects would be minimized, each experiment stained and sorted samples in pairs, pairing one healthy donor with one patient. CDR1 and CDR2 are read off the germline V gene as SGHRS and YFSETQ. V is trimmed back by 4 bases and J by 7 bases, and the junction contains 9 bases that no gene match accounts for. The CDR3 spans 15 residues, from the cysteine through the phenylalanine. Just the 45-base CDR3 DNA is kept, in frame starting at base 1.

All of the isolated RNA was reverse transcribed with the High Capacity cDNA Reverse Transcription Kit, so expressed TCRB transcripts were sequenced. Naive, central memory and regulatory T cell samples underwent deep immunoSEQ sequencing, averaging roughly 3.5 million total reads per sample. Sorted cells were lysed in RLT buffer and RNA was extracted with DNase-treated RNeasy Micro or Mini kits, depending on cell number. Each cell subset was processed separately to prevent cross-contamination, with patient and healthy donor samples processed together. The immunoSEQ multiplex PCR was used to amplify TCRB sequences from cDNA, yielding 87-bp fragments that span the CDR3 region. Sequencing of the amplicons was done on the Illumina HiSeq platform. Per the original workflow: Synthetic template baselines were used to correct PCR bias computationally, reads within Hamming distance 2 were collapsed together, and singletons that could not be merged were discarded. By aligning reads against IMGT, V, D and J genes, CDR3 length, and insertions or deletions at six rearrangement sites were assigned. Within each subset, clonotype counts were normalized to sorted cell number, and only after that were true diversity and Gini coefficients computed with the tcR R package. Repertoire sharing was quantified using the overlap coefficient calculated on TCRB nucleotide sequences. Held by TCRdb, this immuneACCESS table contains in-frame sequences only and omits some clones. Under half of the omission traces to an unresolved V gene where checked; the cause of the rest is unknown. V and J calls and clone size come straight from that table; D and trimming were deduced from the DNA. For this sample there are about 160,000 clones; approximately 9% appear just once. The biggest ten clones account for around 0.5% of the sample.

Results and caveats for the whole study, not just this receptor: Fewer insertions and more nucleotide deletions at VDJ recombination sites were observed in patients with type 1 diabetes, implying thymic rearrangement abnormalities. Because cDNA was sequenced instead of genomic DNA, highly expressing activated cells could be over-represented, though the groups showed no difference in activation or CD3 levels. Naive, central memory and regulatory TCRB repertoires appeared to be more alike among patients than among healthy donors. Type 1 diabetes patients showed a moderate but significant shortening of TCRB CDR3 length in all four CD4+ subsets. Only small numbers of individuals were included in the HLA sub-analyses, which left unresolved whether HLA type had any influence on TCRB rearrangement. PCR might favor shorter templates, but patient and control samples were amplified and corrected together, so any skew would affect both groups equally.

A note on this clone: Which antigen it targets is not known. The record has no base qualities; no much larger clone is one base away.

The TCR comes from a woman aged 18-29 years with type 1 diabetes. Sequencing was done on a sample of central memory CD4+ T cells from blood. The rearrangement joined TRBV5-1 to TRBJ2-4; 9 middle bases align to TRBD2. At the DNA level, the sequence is TGCGCCAGCAGCGCATTAGCGGGAGTGGGCAACATTCAGTACTTC. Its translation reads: CASSALAGVGNIQYF.